Detailed here is one T cell receptor beta chain. Original processing methods: Amplification of reference gene primers was used by the study to estimate nucleated cell counts. Assay used: immunoSEQ multiplex PCR; TCRdb lists only in-frame clones, some missing. The V and J calls and clone size come from that table; D and trimming were worked out from the DNA. The sample has around 270,000 clones, around 89% seen once; the top ten hold around 0.84%. This sample is part of a study of blood T cell repertoires in COVID-19. Looking at the study overall: The origin of the acute and convalescent COVID-19 samples was the United States, Italy and Spain. The analysed material was cDNA or gDNA that came from T cells, B-cell-depleted T cells, or PBMCs.

Germline trimming cut 5 bases from V and 10 bases from J; bases unmatched to any gene: 19. Per germline, CDR1 MDHEN and CDR2 SYDVKM. The CDR3 sequence is 17 residues long. Input material: peripheral blood. This rearrangement joins TRBV28 to TRBJ1-3; 8 positions agree with TRBD1. This sequence originates from a man aged 25 to 45 with acute or convalescent COVID-19. The CDR3 sequence: CASSPGTGARPVETIYF. The DNA of the CDR3 is TGTGCCAGCAGTCCAGGGACAGGCGCCCGTCCGGTGGAGACCATATATTTT.